This T cell receptor (beta chain) emerged from a study of T cells in Graves' hyperthyroidism and ophthalmopathy. The CDR3 regions of TCR beta were amplified from RNA transcripts. First-round RT-PCR targeting the TCR CDR3 was performed with the HTBI primer set. TCRdb itself ran the multiplex PCR reads through MiXCR, one entry per CDR3 protein. The top ten hold roughly 6.2% of the sample, which has 35,000 to 45,000 distinct CDR3 sequences, just under 50% seen once. A word on this clonotype: The conserved phenylalanine or tryptophan is not found at the CDR3 terminus, so this likely reflects a read error.

V trimming: 4 bases; J trimming: 7 bases; junction bases outside the gene matches: 6. Germline CDR1 reads MNHNS; CDR2 reads SASEGT. The CDR3 runs 15 residues. Sequencing used blood. The chain uses TRBV6-1 and TRBJ2-4, with 11 bases aligning to TRBD2. The clonotype comes from a woman aged 50 to 65 with Graves' hyperthyroidism that later progressed to Graves' ophthalmopathy. Here the CDR3 DNA reads TGTGCCAGCAGTGCTGAGACTAGCGGGGTTAACATTCAGTACCTC. Protein product: CASSAETSGVNIQYL.